These T cell receptor beta chains were read from a single sample in a study of T cell repertoires in cytomegalovirus infection. Using its own MiXCR run on the reads, TCRdb lists one record per CDR3 protein. The sample comprises approximately 100,000 distinct CDR3 sequences, less than 25% of which are singletons, and about two fifths rests with the top ten. The material sequenced was CD8+ T cells from PBMCs. The receptors originated from a human donor in good health (CMV status not recorded). Some clones in this sample may be carry-over from other donors' samples. The CDR3 runs from the conserved cysteine through the conserved F or W. D genes are given only for firm matches. Size is omitted from some rows. Given values are once, few, many or a class for expanded clones.

v_gene	d_gene	abundance	j_gene	CDR3nt	CDR3aa
TRBV6-2/TRBV6-3	NA	NA	TRBJ2-5	TGTGCCAGCAGTTACTCGTTGGCGTCGAGGGGCGGAAAGACCCAGTACTTC	CASSYSLASRGGKTQYF
TRBV5-6	TRBD1	many	TRBJ2-3	TGTGCCAGCAGCTCAGGGGGAGATACGCAGTATTTT	CASSSGGDTQYF
TRBV2	TRBD2	NA	TRBJ2-5	TGTGCCAGCGGAGGATCGGGACTAGCGGGAGGAGAGACCCAGTACTTC	CASGGSGLAGGETQYF
TRBV29-1	NA	many	TRBJ1-1	TGCAGCGTTGACGGGGGTGTGGTCACTGAAGCTTTCTTT	CSVDGGVVTEAFF
TRBV7-2	NA	NA	TRBJ1-2	TGTGCCAGCAGCCGAGGACCGAACTATGGCTACACCTTC	CASSRGPNYGYTF
TRBV4-3	NA	few	TRBJ2-2	TGCGCCAGCAGCCAAGATCCGGGGGAAGGTTACGGGGAGCTGTTTTTT	CASSQDPGEGYGELFF
TRBV10-3	NA	few	TRBJ2-1	TGTGCCATCAGTGAAGGAGGCAACTATCGGGGCAATGAGCAGTTCTTC	CAISEGGNYRGNEQFF
TRBV7-9	TRBD1	many	TRBJ2-7	TGTGCCAGCAGCCCCCCGGACAGGTTCGACGAGCAGTACTTC	CASSPPDRFDEQYF
TRBV6-6	NA	once	TRBJ2-7	TGTGCCAGCAGGTTTGGTGGGGGGTGGTCCTACGAGCAGTACTTC	CASRFGGGWSYEQYF
TRBV7-2	NA	many	TRBJ2-5	TGTGCCAGCAGCTCCCGATTTCAGTCAGAGACCCAGTACTTC	CASSSRFQSETQYF
TRBV2	TRBD1	few	TRBJ2-7	TGTGCCAGCAGTGAAGCGCTTGTGACAGGGGACGAGCAGTACTTC	CASSEALVTGDEQYF
TRBV7-2	TRBD2	many	TRBJ2-7	TGTGCCAGCAGTTCCAGCGGGAGTTACGAGCAGTACTTC	CASSSSGSYEQYF
TRBV12-3/TRBV12-4	NA	NA	TRBJ2-7	TGTGCCAGCAGTCAAGCCGGGCTCCTGTGCTTC	CASSQAGLLCF
TRBV7-6	NA	many	TRBJ1-3	TGTGCCAGCAGGAGCACGAGCTCTGGAAACACCATATATTTT	CASRSTSSGNTIYF
TRBV20-1	NA	NA	TRBJ1-1	TGCAGTGCACCAAGACAGGCGGGGAACACTGAAGCTTTCTTT	CSAPRQAGNTEAFF
TRBV20-1	NA	NA	TRBJ2-2	TGCAGTGCTAGAGGGAGCGAGACCGGGGAGCTGTTTTTT	CSARGSETGELFF
TRBV7-3	NA	many	TRBJ2-2	TGTGCCAGCAGCGCGAGGGGGGGCGACACCGGGGAGCTGTTTTTT	CASSARGGDTGELFF
TRBV28	TRBD1	few	TRBJ1-5	TGTGCCAGCAGCGGACAGGGGGCGATGCAGCCCCAGCATTTT	CASSGQGAMQPQHF
TRBV28	NA	few	TRBJ1-1	TGTGCCAGCAAACGAACAATCAACACTGAAGCTTTCTTT	CASKRTINTEAFF
TRBV2	NA	NA	TRBJ1-1	TGTGCCAGCTTCACTAGGGCAGGGAACACTGAAGCTTTCTTT	CASFTRAGNTEAFF
TRBV28	NA	many	TRBJ1-1	TGTGCCAGCACCCCCGACCCCCGGGGGTACACTGAAGCTTTCTTT	CASTPDPRGYTEAFF
TRBV7-9	TRBD1	NA	TRBJ2-1	TGTGCCAGCAGCTCCCGGACAGGATCCTACAATGAGCAGTTCTTC	CASSSRTGSYNEQFF
TRBV5-6	TRBD2	NA	TRBJ2-1	TGTGCCAGCAGCTTCGCGGGAGTGAGCTCCTACAATGAGCAGTTCTTC	CASSFAGVSSYNEQFF
TRBV27	NA	NA	TRBJ2-1	TGTGCCAGCAGTTTAAAGTCGGCTAGCGACTCCTACAATGAGCAGTTCTTC	CASSLKSASDSYNEQFF
TRBV7-6	TRBD2	many	TRBJ2-1	TGTGCCAGCAGCTTAGGGGAAGGCGGGGGGAGCTCCTACAATGAGCAGTTCTTC	CASSLGEGGGSSYNEQFF
TRBV23-1	NA	NA	TRBJ2-3	TGCGCCAGCAGTCAATCGGGCCCGGTGGGAGGGGGAGATACGCAGTATTTT	CASSQSGPVGGGDTQYF
TRBV6-2/TRBV6-3	NA	NA	TRBJ1-4	TGTGCCAGCAGTTACGCGGGGGCCACTAATGAAAAACTGTTTTTT	CASSYAGATNEKLFF
TRBV28	TRBD1	few	TRBJ1-1	TGTGCCAGCAGTTTGGACAGGGGGCTGAGAAAACTGAACACTGAAGCTTTCTTT	CASSLDRGLRKLNTEAFF
TRBV6-1	TRBD2	NA	TRBJ2-3	TGTGCCAGCACCCCGGGGGGGGAGAGCACAGATACGCAGTATTTT	CASTPGGESTDTQYF
TRBV11-2	NA	many	TRBJ1-1	TGTGCCAGCAGTGAGGGGAACACTGAAGCTTTCTTT	CASSEGNTEAFF
TRBV24-1	TRBD1	NA	TRBJ2-2	TGTGCCACCAGTGATTTGAAGGGGGCCGAAACCGGGGAGCTGTTTTTT	CATSDLKGAETGELFF
TRBV19	NA	few	TRBJ1-1	TGTGCCAGTAGGATTAGGACAACTTCCATGAACACTGAAGCTTTCTTT	CASRIRTTSMNTEAFF
TRBV4-3	TRBD1	many	TRBJ1-1	TGCGCCAGCAGCCAAGATTGGAGACAGGGAGGTACTGAAGCTTTCTTT	CASSQDWRQGGTEAFF
TRBV20-1	NA	once	TRBJ2-7	TGCAGTGCTCGACAGGCTGGGGGGGAGCAGTACTTC	CSARQAGGEQYF
TRBV4-3	TRBD2	many	TRBJ2-7	TGCGCCAGCAGCCAAGATCTGGAGCTAGCGGGCGACGAGCAGTACTTC	CASSQDLELAGDEQYF
TRBV7-6	NA	many	TRBJ1-1	TGTGCCAGCAGCGTCGCTGTTTTCGACACTGAAGCTTTCTTT	CASSVAVFDTEAFF
TRBV6-5	NA	NA	TRBJ1-3	TGTGCCAGCAGTTACGGAGGGAGCGCTGGAAACACCATATATTTT	CASSYGGSAGNTIYF